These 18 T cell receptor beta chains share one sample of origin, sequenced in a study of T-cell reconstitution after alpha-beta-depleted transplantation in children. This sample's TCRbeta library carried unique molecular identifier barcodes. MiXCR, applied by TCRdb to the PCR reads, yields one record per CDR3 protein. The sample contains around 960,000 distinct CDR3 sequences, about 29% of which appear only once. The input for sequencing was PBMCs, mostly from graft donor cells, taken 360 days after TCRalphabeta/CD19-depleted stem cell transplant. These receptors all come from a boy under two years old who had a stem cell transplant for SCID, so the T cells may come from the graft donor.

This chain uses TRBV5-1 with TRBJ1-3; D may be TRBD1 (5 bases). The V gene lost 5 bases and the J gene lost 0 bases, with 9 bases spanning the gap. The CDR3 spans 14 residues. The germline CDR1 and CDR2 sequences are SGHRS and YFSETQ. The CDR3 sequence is CASRSGSSGNTIYF. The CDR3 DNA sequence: TGCGCCAGCAGATCAGGGAGCTCTGGAAACACCATATATTTT.

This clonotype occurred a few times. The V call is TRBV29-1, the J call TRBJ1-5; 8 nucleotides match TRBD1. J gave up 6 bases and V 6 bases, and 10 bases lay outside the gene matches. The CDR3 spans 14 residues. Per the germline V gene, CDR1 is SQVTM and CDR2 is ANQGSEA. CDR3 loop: CSVATGVSGQPQHF. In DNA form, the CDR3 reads TGCAGCGTAGCGACAGGGGTGAGTGGTCAGCCCCAGCATTTT. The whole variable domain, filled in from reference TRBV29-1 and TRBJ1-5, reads SAVISQKPSRDICQRGTSLTIQCQVDSQVTMMFWYRQQPGQSLTLIATANQGSEATYESGFVIDKFPISRPNLTFSTLTVSNMSPEDSSIYLCSVATGVSGQPQHFGDGTRLSIL.

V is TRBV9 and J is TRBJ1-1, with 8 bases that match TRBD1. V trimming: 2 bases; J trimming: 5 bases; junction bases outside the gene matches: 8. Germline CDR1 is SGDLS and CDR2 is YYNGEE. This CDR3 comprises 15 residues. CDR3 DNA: TGTGCCAGCAGCGTCAACCCGACAGGGGCGACTGAAGCTTTCTTT. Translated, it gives CASSVNPTGATEAFF.

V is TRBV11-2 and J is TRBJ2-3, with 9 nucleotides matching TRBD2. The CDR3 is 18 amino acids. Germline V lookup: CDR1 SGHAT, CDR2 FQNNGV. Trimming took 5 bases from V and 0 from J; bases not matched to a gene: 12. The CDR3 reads CASSPRPPSGGSTDTQYF. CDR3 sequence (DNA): TGTGCCAGCAGCCCGCGGCCCCCAAGCGGGGGGAGCACAGATACGCAGTATTTT.

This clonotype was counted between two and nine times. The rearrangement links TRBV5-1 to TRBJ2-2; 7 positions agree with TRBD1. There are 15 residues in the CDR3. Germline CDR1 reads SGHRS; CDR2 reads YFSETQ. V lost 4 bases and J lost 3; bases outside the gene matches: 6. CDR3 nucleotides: TGCGCCAGCAGCGGGGCCGGGACAGACACCGGGGAGCTGTTTTTT. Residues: CASSGAGTDTGELFF.

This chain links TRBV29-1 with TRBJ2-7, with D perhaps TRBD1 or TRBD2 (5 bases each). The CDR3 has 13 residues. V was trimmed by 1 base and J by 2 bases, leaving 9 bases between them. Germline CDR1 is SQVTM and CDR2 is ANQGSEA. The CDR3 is CSVEGGSAYEQYF. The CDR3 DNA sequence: TGCAGCGTTGAAGGGGGGTCGGCCTACGAGCAGTACTTC.

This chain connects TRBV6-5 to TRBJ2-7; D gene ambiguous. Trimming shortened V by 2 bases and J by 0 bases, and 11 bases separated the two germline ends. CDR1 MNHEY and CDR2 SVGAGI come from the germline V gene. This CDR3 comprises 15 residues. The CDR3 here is CASSYKWPSSYEQYF. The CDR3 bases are TGTGCCAGCAGTTACAAGTGGCCCAGCTCCTACGAGCAGTACTTC.

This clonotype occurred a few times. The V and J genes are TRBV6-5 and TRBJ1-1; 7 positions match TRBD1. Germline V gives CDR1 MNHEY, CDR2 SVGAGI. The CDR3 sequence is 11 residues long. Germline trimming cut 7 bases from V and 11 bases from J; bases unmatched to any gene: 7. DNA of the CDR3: TGTGCCAGCACCCGACAGGGAGTGGCTTTCTTT. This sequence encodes CASTRQGVAFF.

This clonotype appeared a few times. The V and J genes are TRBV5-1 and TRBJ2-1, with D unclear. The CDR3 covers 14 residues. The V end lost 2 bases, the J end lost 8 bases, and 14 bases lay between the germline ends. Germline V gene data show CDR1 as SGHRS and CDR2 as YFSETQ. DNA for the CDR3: TGCGCCAGCAGCTTAAGTGCCCGGCCGGATGAGCAGTTCTTC. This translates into CASSLSARPDEQFF.

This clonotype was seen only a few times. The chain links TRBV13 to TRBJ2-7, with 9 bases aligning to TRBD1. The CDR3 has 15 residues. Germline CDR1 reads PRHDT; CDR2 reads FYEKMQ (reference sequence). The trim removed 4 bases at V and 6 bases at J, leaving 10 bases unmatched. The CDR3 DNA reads TGTGCCAGCAGCTCCTCCGGGACAGGGTTTAGCGAGCAGTACTTC. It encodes CASSSSGTGFSEQYF.

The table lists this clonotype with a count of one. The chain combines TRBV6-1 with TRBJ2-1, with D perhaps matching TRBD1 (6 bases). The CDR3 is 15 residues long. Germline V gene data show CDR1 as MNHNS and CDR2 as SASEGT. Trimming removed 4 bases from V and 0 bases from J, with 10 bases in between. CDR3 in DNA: TGTGCCAGCAGTGCGGGACATAGCTCCTACAATGAGCAGTTCTTC. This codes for CASSAGHSSYNEQFF.

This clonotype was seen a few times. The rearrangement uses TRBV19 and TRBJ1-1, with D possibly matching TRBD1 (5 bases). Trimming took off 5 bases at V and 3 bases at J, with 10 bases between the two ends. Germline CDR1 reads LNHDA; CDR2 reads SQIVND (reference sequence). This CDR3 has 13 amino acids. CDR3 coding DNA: TGTGCCAGTAGTCTAGGGGAGGACACTGAAGCTTTCTTT. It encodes CASSLGEDTEAFF. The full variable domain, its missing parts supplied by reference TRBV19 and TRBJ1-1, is DGGITQSPKYLFRKEGQNVTLSCEQNLNHDAMYWYRQDPGQGLRLIYYSQIVNDFQKGDIAEGYSVSREKKESFPLTVTSAQKNPTAFYLCASSLGEDTEAFFGQGTRLTVV.

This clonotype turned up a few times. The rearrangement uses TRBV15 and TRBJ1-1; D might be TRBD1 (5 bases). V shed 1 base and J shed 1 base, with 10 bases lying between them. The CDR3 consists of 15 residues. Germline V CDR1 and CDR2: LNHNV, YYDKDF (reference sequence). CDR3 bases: TGTGCCACCAGCAGAGGAGACAGAAAGAACACTGAAGCTTTCTTT. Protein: CATSRGDRKNTEAFF.

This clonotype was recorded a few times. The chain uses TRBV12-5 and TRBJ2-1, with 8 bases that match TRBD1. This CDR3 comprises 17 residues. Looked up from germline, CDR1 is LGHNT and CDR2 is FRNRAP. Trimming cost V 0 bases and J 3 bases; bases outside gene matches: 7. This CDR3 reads CASGLVRRTGHYNEQFF. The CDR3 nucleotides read TGTGCTAGTGGTTTGGTCCGACGGACAGGGCACTACAATGAGCAGTTCTTC.

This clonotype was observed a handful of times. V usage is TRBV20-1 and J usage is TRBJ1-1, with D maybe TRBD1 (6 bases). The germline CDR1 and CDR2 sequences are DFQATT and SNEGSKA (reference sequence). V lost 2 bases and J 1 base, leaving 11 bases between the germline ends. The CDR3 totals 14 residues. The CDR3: CSARNWGANTEAFF. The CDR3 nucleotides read TGCAGTGCTAGAAATTGGGGGGCGAACACTGAAGCTTTCTTT.

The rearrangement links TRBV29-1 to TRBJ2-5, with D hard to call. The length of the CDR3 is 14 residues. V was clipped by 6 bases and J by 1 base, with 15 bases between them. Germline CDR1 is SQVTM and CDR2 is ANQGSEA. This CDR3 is CSVAPLDGQETQYF. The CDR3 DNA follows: TGCAGCGTGGCCCCTTTGGACGGCCAAGAGACCCAGTACTTC.

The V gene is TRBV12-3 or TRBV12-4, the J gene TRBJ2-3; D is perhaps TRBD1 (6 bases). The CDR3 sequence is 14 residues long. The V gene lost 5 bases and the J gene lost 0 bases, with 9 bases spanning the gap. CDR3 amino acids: CASSGQSSTDTQYF. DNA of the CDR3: TGTGCCAGCAGTGGACAGTCTAGCACAGATACGCAGTATTTT.

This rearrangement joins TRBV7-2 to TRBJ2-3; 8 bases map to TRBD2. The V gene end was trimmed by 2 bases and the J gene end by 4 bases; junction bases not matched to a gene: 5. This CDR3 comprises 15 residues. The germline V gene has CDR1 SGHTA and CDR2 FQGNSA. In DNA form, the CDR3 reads TGTGCCAGCAGCTTAATGGGCGGGGGGTCAGATACGCAGTATTTT. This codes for CASSLMGGGSDTQYF.